This T cell receptor (beta chain) was sequenced during a study of healthy donors' naive CD4 and CD8 T cells. Broader study findings: Positive CDR3 charge linked to CD4+ cells, negative to CD8+ cells. CDR3 charge plus V and J genes appeared to account for about an eighth of CD4/CD8 variance. A reported CD4+/CD8+ bias affected most V and J genes in naive cells.

A word on this clonotype: The antigen remains unidentified.

TCR libraries were built from about 500 ng of total RNA by linear amplification. Each CDR3 protein gets one entry after TCRdb re-called the reads with MiXCR. The data hold 150,000 to 200,000 distinct CDR3 sequences, with about 76% observed a single time. V dropped 6 bases and J dropped 7 bases, with 22 bases sitting between them. The CDR3 covers 14 residues. Germline V gene lookup returns CDR1 GTSNPN and CDR2 SVGIG (reference sequence). The material sequenced was naive CD4+ and CD8+ T cells sorted from blood, pooled from several donors. V is TRBV30 and J is TRBJ2-7; D remains unclear. This TCR came from a pool of human donors in good health; the sample pools cells from several healthy donors. The CDR3 DNA follows: TGTGCCTGCCCAGCTAATATTAGGATGGGGGAGCAGTACTTC. This codes for CACPANIRMGEQYF.